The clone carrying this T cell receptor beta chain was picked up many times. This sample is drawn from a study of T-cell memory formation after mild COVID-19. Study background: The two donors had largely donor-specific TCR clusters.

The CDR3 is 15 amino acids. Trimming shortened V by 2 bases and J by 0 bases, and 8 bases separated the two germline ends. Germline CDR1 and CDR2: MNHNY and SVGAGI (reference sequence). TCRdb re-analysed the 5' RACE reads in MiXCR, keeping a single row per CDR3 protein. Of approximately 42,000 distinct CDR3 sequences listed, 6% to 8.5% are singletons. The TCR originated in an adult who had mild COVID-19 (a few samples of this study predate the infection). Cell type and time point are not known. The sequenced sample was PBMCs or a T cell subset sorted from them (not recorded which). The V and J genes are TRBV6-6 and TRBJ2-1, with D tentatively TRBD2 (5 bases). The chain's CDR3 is CASSYKADSYNEQFF. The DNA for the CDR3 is TGTGCCAGCAGTTACAAAGCGGACTCCTACAATGAGCAGTTCTTC.